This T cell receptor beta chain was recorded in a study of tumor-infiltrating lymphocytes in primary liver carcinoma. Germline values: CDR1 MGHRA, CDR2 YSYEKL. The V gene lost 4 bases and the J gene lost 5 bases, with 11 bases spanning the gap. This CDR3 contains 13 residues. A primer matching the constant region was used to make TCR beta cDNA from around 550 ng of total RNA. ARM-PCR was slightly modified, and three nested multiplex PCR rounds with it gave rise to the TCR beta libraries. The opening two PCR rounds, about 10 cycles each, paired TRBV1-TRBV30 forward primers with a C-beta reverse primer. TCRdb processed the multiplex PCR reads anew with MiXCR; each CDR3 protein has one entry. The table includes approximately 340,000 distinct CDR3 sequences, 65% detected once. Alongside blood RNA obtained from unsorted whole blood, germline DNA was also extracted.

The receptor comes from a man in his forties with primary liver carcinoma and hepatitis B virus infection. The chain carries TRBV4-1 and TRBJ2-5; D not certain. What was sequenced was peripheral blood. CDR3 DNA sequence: TGCGCCAGCAGCCGGCATGGGTGGGAGACCCAGTACTTC. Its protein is CASSRHGWETQYF.